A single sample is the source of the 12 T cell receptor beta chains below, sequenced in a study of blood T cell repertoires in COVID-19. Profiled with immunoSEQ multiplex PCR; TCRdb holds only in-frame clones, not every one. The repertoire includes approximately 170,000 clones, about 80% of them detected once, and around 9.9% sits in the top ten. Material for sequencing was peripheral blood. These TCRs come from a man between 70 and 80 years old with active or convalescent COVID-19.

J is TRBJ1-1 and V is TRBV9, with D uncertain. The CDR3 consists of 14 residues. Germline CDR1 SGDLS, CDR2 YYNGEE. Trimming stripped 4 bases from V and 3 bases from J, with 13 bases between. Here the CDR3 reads CASSSGASYTEAFF. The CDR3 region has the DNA TGTGCCAGCAGCTCCGGTGCATCATACACTGAAGCTTTCTTT. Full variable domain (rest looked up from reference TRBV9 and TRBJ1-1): DSGVTQTPKHLITATGQRVTLRCSPRSGDLSVYWYQQSLDQGLQFLIQYYNGEERAKGNILERFSAQQFPDLHSELNLSSLELGDSALYFCASSSGASYTEAFFGQGTRLTVV.

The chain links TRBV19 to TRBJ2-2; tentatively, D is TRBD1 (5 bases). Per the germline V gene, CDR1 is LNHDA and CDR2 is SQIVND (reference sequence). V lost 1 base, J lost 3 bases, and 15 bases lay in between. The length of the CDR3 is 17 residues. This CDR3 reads CASSIGYGSRDTGELFF. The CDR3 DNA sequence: TGTGCCAGTAGTATAGGATACGGCAGCAGGGACACCGGGGAGCTGTTTTTT. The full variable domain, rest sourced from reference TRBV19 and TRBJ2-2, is DGGITQSPKYLFRKEGQNVTLSCEQNLNHDAMYWYRQDPGQGLRLIYYSQIVNDFQKGDIAEGYSVSREKKESFPLTVTSAQKNPTAFYLCASSIGYGSRDTGELFFGEGSRLTVL.

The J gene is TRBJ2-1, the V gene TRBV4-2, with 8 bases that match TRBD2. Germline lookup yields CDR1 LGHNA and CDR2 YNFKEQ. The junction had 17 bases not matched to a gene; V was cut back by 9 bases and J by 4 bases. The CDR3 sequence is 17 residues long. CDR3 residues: CASRDGGGGGTYNEQFF. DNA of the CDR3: TGTGCCAGTCGCGACGGGGGGGGCGGTGGGACATACAATGAGCAGTTCTTC.

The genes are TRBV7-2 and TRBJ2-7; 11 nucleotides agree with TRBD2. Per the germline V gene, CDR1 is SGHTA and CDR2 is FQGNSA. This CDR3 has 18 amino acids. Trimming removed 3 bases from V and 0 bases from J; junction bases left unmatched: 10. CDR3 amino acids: CASSFNPGLAAPSYEQYF. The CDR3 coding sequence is TGTGCCAGCAGCTTTAATCCGGGACTAGCGGCGCCCTCCTACGAGCAGTACTTC.

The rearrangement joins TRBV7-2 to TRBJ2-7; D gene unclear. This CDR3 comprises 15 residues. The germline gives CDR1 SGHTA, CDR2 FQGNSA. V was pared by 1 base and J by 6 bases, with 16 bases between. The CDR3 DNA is TGTGCCAGCAGCTTAGTGTCCGTTGGGCTCGGCGAGCAGTACTTC. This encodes CASSLVSVGLGEQYF. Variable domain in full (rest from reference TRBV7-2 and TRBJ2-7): GAGVSQSPSNKVTEKGKDVELRCDPISGHTALYWYRQSLGQGLEFLIYFQGNSAPDKSGLPSDRFSAERTGGSVSTLTIQRTQQEDSAVYLCASSLVSVGLGEQYFGPGTRLTVT.

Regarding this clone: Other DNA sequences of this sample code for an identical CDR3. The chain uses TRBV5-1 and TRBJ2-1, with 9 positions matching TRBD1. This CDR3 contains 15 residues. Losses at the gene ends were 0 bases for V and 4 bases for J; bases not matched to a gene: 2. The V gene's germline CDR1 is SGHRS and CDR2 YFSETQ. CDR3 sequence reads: CASSLAGTGYNEQFF. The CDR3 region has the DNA TGCGCCAGCAGCTTGGCCGGGACAGGGTACAATGAGCAGTTCTTC.

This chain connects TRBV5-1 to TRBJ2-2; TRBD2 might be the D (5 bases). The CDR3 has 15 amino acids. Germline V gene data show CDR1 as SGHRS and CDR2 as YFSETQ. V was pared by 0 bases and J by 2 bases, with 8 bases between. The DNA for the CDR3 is TGCGCCAGCAGCTTGGGGACTCCCAACACCGGGGAGCTGTTTTTT. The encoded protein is CASSLGTPNTGELFF. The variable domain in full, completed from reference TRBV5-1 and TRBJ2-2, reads KAGVTQTPRYLIKTRGQQVTLSCSPISGHRSVSWYQQTPGQGLQFLFEYFSETQRNKGNFPGRFSGRQFSNSRSEMNVSTLELGDSALYLCASSLGTPNTGELFFGEGSRLTVL.

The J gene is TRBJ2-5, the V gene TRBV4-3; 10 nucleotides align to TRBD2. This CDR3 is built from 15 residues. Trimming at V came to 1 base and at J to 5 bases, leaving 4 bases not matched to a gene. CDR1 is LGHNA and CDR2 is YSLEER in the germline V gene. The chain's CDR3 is CASSQAGTSAETQYF. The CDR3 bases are TGCGCCAGCAGCCAAGCCGGGACTAGCGCGGAGACCCAGTACTTC.

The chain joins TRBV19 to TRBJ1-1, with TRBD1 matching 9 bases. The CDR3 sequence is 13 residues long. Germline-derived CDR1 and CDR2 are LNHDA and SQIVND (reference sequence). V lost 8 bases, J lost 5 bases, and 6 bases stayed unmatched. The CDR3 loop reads CASLGQGITEAFF. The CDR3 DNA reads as TGTGCCAGTCTTGGACAGGGGATTACTGAAGCTTTCTTT. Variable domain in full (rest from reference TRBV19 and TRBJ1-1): DGGITQSPKYLFRKEGQNVTLSCEQNLNHDAMYWYRQDPGQGLRLIYYSQIVNDFQKGDIAEGYSVSREKKESFPLTVTSAQKNPTAFYLCASLGQGITEAFFGQGTRLTVV.

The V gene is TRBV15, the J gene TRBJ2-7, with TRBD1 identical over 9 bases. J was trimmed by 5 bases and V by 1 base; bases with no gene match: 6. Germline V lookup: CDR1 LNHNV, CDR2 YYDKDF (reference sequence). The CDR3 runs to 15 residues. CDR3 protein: CATSRGGTGSDEQYF. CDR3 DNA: TGTGCCACCAGCAGAGGGGGGACAGGGAGCGACGAGCAGTACTTC.

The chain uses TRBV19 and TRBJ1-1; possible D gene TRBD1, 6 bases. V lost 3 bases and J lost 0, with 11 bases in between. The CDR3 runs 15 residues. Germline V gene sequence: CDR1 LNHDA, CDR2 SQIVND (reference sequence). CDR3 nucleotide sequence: TGTGCCAGTAGTATGTTGGGGGCGGTGAACACTGAAGCTTTCTTT. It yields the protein CASSMLGAVNTEAFF. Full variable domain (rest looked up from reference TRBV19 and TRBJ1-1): DGGITQSPKYLFRKEGQNVTLSCEQNLNHDAMYWYRQDPGQGLRLIYYSQIVNDFQKGDIAEGYSVSREKKESFPLTVTSAQKNPTAFYLCASSMLGAVNTEAFFGQGTRLTVV.

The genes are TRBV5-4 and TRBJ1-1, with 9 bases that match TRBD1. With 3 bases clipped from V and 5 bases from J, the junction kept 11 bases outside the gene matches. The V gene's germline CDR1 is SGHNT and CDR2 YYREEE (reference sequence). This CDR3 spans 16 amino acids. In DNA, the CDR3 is TGTGCCAGCAGCTCCCGACAGGGACAGGGTGAGACTGAAGCTTTCTTT. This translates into CASSSRQGQGETEAFF.